Listed below are T cell receptor beta chains from one sample, sequenced in a study of blood T cell repertoires in COVID-19. Assay: immunoSEQ multiplex PCR; the TCRdb copy retains only in-frame clones and omits some. The sample comprises about 45,000 clones, 90% to 95% of which are singletons, and 5% to 7% rests with the top ten. What was sequenced was peripheral blood. These receptors all stem from a human donor in a cohort sampled during active COVID-19. Each CDR3 is given with its conserved first and last residue. The D gene is left open where the match is weak. Size is stated for part of the rows, as once, few or many counts, or as a class when the clone is expanded.

d_call j_call clone_size v_call cdr3_aa cdr3_nt
TRBD1 TRBJ1-5 NA TRBV3-1/TRBV3-2 CASRDGQGGSQPQHF TGTGCCAGCAGGGACGGACAGGGGGGTAGTCAGCCCCAGCATTTT
TRBD1 TRBJ2-7 once TRBV4-3 CASSQDRTGVYEQYF TGCGCCAGCAGCCAAGATCGGACAGGGGTTTACGAGCAGTACTTC
NA TRBJ1-3 NA TRBV19 CASSIGHYSGNTIYF TGTGCCAGTAGTATCGGCCACTACTCTGGAAACACCATATATTTT
TRBD1 TRBJ2-7 NA TRBV11-3 CASRGRQGPYEQYF TGTGCCAGCAGAGGCCGACAGGGCCCCTACGAGCAGTACTTC
TRBD1 TRBJ2-5 NA TRBV11-2 CASSLERQGAETQYF TGTGCCAGCAGCTTAGAGAGACAGGGAGCAGAGACCCAGTACTTC
TRBD1 TRBJ2-7 NA TRBV15 CATSPDRREQYF TGTGCCACCAGCCCGGACAGGCGCGAGCAGTACTTC
NA TRBJ1-2 NA TRBV28 CASSPGGGERNYGYTF TGTGCCAGCAGTCCGGGTGGGGGGGAGAGGAACTATGGCTACACCTTC
NA TRBJ2-3 NA TRBV9 CASSVNGQSTDTQYF TGTGCCAGCAGCGTAAATGGACAGAGCACAGATACGCAGTATTTT
NA TRBJ1-1 NA TRBV7-2 CASSPRGGNTEAFF TGTGCCAGCAGCCCGAGGGGGGGGAACACTGAAGCTTTCTTT
TRBD2 TRBJ2-2 NA TRBV10-3 CAISSGGTNTGELFF TGTGCCATCAGCAGCGGGGGGACTAACACCGGGGAGCTGTTTTTT
NA TRBJ2-7 NA TRBV27 CASSKAQGYEQYF TGTGCCAGCAGTAAAGCACAGGGCTACGAGCAGTACTTC
TRBD2 TRBJ2-3 NA TRBV5-1 CASSLGLAGGPDTQYF TGCGCCAGCAGCTTGGGACTAGCGGGGGGCCCAGATACGCAGTATTTT
NA TRBJ1-3 NA TRBV19 CASAKQGGENTIYF TGTGCCAGTGCGAAACAGGGAGGGGAAAACACCATATATTTT
NA TRBJ2-2 NA TRBV6-6 CASVKASPRHTGELFF TGTGCCAGCGTCAAGGCTAGCCCGAGGCACACCGGGGAGCTGTTTTTT
TRBD2 TRBJ2-7 NA TRBV9 CASSTSGSGEQYF TGTGCCAGCTCGACTAGCGGGAGCGGCGAGCAGTACTTC
TRBD1 TRBJ2-7 NA TRBV11-2 CASSTTSPQDRVVYEQYF TGTGCCAGCAGCACGACAAGCCCACAGGACAGGGTTGTTTACGAGCAGTACTTC
NA TRBJ2-2 NA TRBV27 CASSPQVPSTGYTGELFF TGTGCCAGCAGTCCCCAGGTCCCTTCGACGGGATACACCGGGGAGCTGTTTTTT
NA TRBJ2-3 NA TRBV6-6 CASSSPSVGTDTQYF TGTGCCAGCAGTTCTCCTAGTGTGGGCACAGATACGCAGTATTTT
NA TRBJ2-7 NA TRBV21-1 CASSTQENEQYF TGTGCCAGCAGCACCCAAGAGAACGAGCAGTACTTC
NA TRBJ2-7 NA TRBV19 CASSIGGGTTYEQYF TGTGCCAGTAGTATAGGTGGGGGCACGACCTACGAGCAGTACTTC
TRBD2 TRBJ2-1 NA TRBV7-8 CASSLAPSGRAIDVSYNEQFF TGTGCCAGCAGCTTAGCCCCTAGCGGGAGGGCGATTGATGTGTCCTACAATGAGCAGTTCTTC
TRBD2 TRBJ2-3 NA TRBV27 CASTSGRLNTDTQYF TGTGCCAGCACTAGCGGGAGGTTAAACACAGATACGCAGTATTTT
NA TRBJ2-2 NA TRBV19 CASSIGARRNTGELFF TGTGCCAGTAGTATCGGCGCCAGGCGAAACACCGGGGAGCTGTTTTTT
NA TRBJ2-3 NA TRBV27 CASSAYGDTQYF TGTGCCAGCAGCGCATACGGGGATACGCAGTATTTT
TRBD2 TRBJ2-3 NA TRBV9 CASTPGGSGTDTQYF TGTGCCAGCACTCCGGGGGGGAGCGGGACAGATACGCAGTATTTT
TRBD1 TRBJ1-1 NA TRBV4-2 CASSHGDSPPVTEAFF TGTGCCAGCAGCCATGGGGACAGCCCACCGGTGACTGAAGCTTTCTTT
NA TRBJ1-1 NA TRBV4-3 CASSQYRDGTEAFF TGCGCCAGCAGCCAATACAGGGACGGCACTGAAGCTTTCTTT
TRBD1 TRBJ2-1 NA TRBV5-1 CASSLAVRQGANEQFF TGCGCCAGCAGCTTGGCTGTTAGACAGGGGGCCAATGAGCAGTTCTTC
TRBD2 TRBJ2-5 NA TRBV13 CASTIAGGHFQETQYF TGTGCCAGCACAATAGCGGGGGGCCACTTCCAAGAGACCCAGTACTTC
NA TRBJ2-3 NA TRBV9 CASSTQGAGLTDTQYF TGTGCCAGCAGCACCCAAGGGGCCGGGCTCACAGATACGCAGTATTTT
TRBD1 TRBJ2-3 NA TRBV18 CASSRTGVRADTQYF TGTGCCAGCTCACGGACAGGGGTTCGAGCAGATACGCAGTATTTT
NA TRBJ1-1 NA TRBV18 CASSPTTGTLNTEAFF TGTGCCAGCTCACCTACAACCGGGACATTGAACACTGAAGCTTTCTTT
TRBD1 TRBJ1-2 medium-sized TRBV5-4 CASSADRGNGYTF TGTGCCAGCAGCGCAGACAGGGGTAATGGCTACACCTTC
TRBD1 TRBJ2-3 once TRBV5-1 CASSRTDRVLAYASTDTQYF TGCGCCAGCAGCCGGACAGACAGGGTCCTAGCATATGCGAGCACAGATACGCAGTATTTT
NA TRBJ2-6 NA TRBV2 CASRETGAPLWANVLTF TGTGCCAGCAGAGAAACAGGTGCCCCCCTCTGGGCCAACGTCCTGACTTTC
NA TRBJ2-3 once TRBV12-3/TRBV12-4 CASSLRDSAYF TGTGCCAGCAGCCTCCGTGACTCCGCGTATTTT
NA TRBJ1-4 NA TRBV4-1 CASSQRWGGSGEKLFF TGCGCCAGCAGCCAACGTTGGGGGGGATCGGGCGAAAAACTGTTTTTT
TRBD2 TRBJ2-2 NA TRBV7-2 CASSLVALAGTNTGELFF TGTGCCAGCAGCTTAGTTGCTTTAGCGGGAACGAACACCGGGGAGCTGTTTTTT
TRBD1 TRBJ2-5 NA TRBV27 CASSSWALDRVKETQYF TGTGCCAGCAGTTCTTGGGCGTTGGACAGGGTAAAAGAGACCCAGTACTTC
TRBD1 TRBJ2-7 NA TRBV5-1 CASSLDPGQGAHEQYF TGCGCCAGCAGCTTGGACCCCGGACAGGGGGCCCACGAGCAGTACTTC
TRBD1 TRBJ2-5 NA TRBV7-3 CASSLRQGLETQYF TGTGCCAGCAGCTTAAGACAGGGGTTAGAGACCCAGTACTTC
NA TRBJ2-7 NA TRBV29-1 CSVTMGSYEQYF TGCAGCGTGACGATGGGGAGCTACGAGCAGTACTTC
NA TRBJ2-7 NA TRBV6-2/TRBV6-3 CASTPGLISYEQYF TGTGCCAGCACCCCGGGACTTATCTCCTACGAGCAGTACTTC
NA TRBJ1-5 NA TRBV30 CAWSAPGQGGQPQHF TGTGCCTGGAGTGCCCCCGGGCAGGGCGGTCAGCCCCAGCATTTT
TRBD1 TRBJ1-5 NA TRBV6-5 CASLRDSNQPQHF TGTGCCAGCCTCCGGGACAGTAATCAGCCCCAGCATTTT
TRBD2 TRBJ2-5 NA TRBV5-1 CASSLVRGGKGETQYF TGCGCCAGCAGCTTGGTTCGCGGGGGTAAGGGAGAGACCCAGTACTTC
NA TRBJ2-3 NA TRBV30 CAWAGLRGTSTDTQYF TGTGCCTGGGCAGGATTGCGCGGGACTAGCACAGATACGCAGTATTTT
TRBD2 TRBJ2-1 NA TRBV30 CAWGLGLVFGNEQFF TGTGCCTGGGGCCTGGGACTAGTATTCGGCAATGAGCAGTTCTTC
TRBD2 TRBJ2-7 NA TRBV6-2/TRBV6-3 CASSGLTGGRMYEQYF TGTGCCAGCAGTGGTCTGACCGGCGGGAGGATGTACGAGCAGTACTTC
NA TRBJ2-3 once TRBV15 CATSIRQLGADTQYF TGTGCCACCAGCATTCGACAGCTTGGGGCAGATACGCAGTATTTT
TRBD1 TRBJ1-5 few TRBV4-3 CASSQEMGQGNQPQHF TGCGCCAGCAGCCAAGAAATGGGACAGGGCAATCAGCCCCAGCATTTT
TRBD1 TRBJ1-2 NA TRBV19 CASTKDRGARYGYTF TGTGCCAGTACCAAGGACAGGGGGGCGCGCTATGGCTACACCTTC
NA TRBJ1-2 NA TRBV4-2 CASSPEATVTYGYTF TGTGCCAGCAGCCCAGAAGCGACAGTTACCTATGGCTACACCTTC